These T cell receptor beta chains were read from a single sample in a study of response to subunit inactivated influenza vaccine. TCRdb re-analysed the RT-PCR reads in MiXCR, keeping a single row per CDR3 protein. The data contain hundreds of thousands of distinct CDR3 sequences, 10% to 12% of them singletons. This sample was shared with a second study, whose subject was T cells expressing NK-cell markers.

Source: PBMCs from blood, taken on the day of vaccination. The receptors were gathered from a man aged 45-65 years who received an inactivated influenza vaccine. The CDR3 runs from the conserved cysteine through the conserved F or W. D genes are given only for firm matches. Size is omitted from some rows. Given values are once, few, many or a class for expanded clones.

j_call clone_size v_call cdr3_length d_call cdr3_aa cdr3_nt
TRBJ2-1 few TRBV20-1 13 TRBD1 CSGRDRGINEQFF TGCAGTGGCCGGGACAGAGGGATCAATGAGCAGTTCTTC
TRBJ2-1 few TRBV30 13 NA CAWSFTPYNEQFF TGTGCCTGGAGTTTCACCCCCTACAATGAGCAGTTCTTC
TRBJ2-4 NA TRBV4-2 16 NA CASSQGGTLAKNIQYF TGTGCCAGCAGCCAAGGAGGAACCTTAGCCAAAAACATTCAGTACTTC
TRBJ2-3 NA TRBV12-3/TRBV12-4 13 TRBD1 CASSLATTGTQYF TGTGCCAGCAGTTTAGCGACGACAGGGACGCAGTATTTT
TRBJ2-3 NA TRBV20-1 15 NA CSARPLAPSTDTQYF TGCAGTGCCAGGCCCCTAGCGCCTAGCACAGATACGCAGTATTTT
TRBJ2-4 NA TRBV7-6 16 TRBD2 CASSLGGGLAPNIQYF TGTGCCAGCAGCTTAGGCGGGGGACTAGCCCCCAACATTCAGTACTTC
TRBJ2-7 many TRBV4-3 16 NA CASSQYLAPSSYEQYF TGCGCCAGCAGCCAATATCTAGCCCCGAGCTCCTACGAGCAGTACTTC
TRBJ2-1 NA TRBV7-9 13 NA CASSLSPGNEQFF TGTGCCAGCAGCTTAAGCCCAGGGAATGAGCAGTTCTTC
TRBJ2-2 NA TRBV12-3/TRBV12-4 15 TRBD2 CASRTSGRVSGELFF TGTGCCAGCAGAACAAGCGGGAGGGTATCCGGGGAGCTGTTTTTT
TRBJ2-7 few TRBV7-2 16 NA CASSLNQGILSYEQYF TGTGCCAGCAGCCTAAACCAGGGGATTCTCTCCTACGAGCAGTACTTC
TRBJ2-5 NA TRBV10-2 15 TRBD2 CASSGLAGKQETQYF TGCGCCAGCAGTGGACTAGCGGGGAAGCAAGAGACCCAGTACTTC
TRBJ2-2 NA TRBV5-4 15 NA CASSPKGRNTGELFF TGTGCCAGCAGCCCGAAGGGACGAAACACCGGGGAGCTGTTTTTT
TRBJ2-5 few TRBV7-7 14 NA CASSLGGTVKTQYF TGTGCTAGCAGCTTAGGGGGGACAGTGAAGACCCAGTACTTC